The 24 T cell receptor beta chains reported below all come from one sample, sequenced in a study of T-cell memory formation after mild COVID-19. Using its own MiXCR run on the 5' RACE reads, TCRdb lists one record per CDR3 protein. The sample yields 150,000 to 200,000 distinct CDR3 sequences, around 21% seen once. Sequencing was done on a sample of PBMCs or a T cell subset sorted from them (not recorded which). The receptors were sampled from an adult woman who had mild COVID-19 (a few samples of this study predate the infection). Cell type and time point are not known.

The gene calls are TRBV5-1 and TRBJ2-1; D unclear. Per germline, CDR1 SGHRS and CDR2 YFSETQ. This CDR3 contains 18 residues. Trimming took off 1 base at V and 0 bases at J, with 17 bases between the two ends. CDR3 DNA: TGCGCCAGCAGCTTGTTGGACGCCGGCGCTGGCTCCTACAATGAGCAGTTCTTC. This encodes CASSLLDAGAGSYNEQFF.

The chain carries TRBV24-1 and TRBJ2-5, with no clear D. Trimming stripped 3 bases from V and 2 bases from J, with 12 bases between. Germline CDR1 reads KGHDR; CDR2 reads SFDVKD. This CDR3 has 15 residues. CDR3 nucleotides: TGTGCCACCAGTGATCCTCAGGCAGGTCAAGAGACCCAGTACTTC. Translated: CATSDPQAGQETQYF.

V is TRBV2 and J is TRBJ1-2, with a tentative D call TRBD1 (6 bases). CDR1 and CDR2 (germline): SNHLY, FYNNEI. This CDR3 is 13 amino acids long. V shed 5 bases and J shed 1 base, with 8 bases lying between them. The CDR3 region has the DNA TGTGCCAGCAGTTCGGACAGTAACTATGGCTACACCTTC. This codes for CASSSDSNYGYTF.

In its sample, this clonotype was seen a few times. The chain links TRBV7-9 to TRBJ1-1, with a weak D call TRBD1 (5 bases). Germline V CDR1 and CDR2: SEHNR, FQNEAQ (reference sequence). V was cut by 3 bases and J by 1 base, with 12 bases left in between. The CDR3 spans 15 residues. CDR3 amino acids: CASSLGVRKNTEAFF. Here the CDR3 DNA reads TGTGCCAGCAGCTTGGGGGTTCGGAAGAACACTGAAGCTTTCTTT.

Ten or more counts support this clonotype. The J gene is TRBJ1-5, the V gene TRBV12-3 or TRBV12-4, with 11 bases matching TRBD1. With 4 bases clipped from V and 7 bases from J, the junction kept 6 bases outside the gene matches. The CDR3 totals 15 residues. CDR3 DNA: TGTGCCAGCAGTTCCGGGACAGGGGGGTGGCAGCCCCAGCATTTT. It specifies CASSSGTGGWQPQHF.

This clonotype was observed a handful of times. CDR3 DNA: TGTGCCAGCAGCCCGAACGACATCCAAGAGACCCAGTACTTC. Its translation is CASSPNDIQETQYF. V usage is TRBV7-9 and J usage is TRBJ2-5, with D unresolved. The length of the CDR3 is 14 residues. V was trimmed by 5 bases and J by 1 base, leaving 11 bases between them. Germline CDR1 SEHNR, CDR2 FQNEAQ (reference sequence).

V and J are TRBV27 and TRBJ1-3; 8 bases line up with TRBD1. Germline V lookup: CDR1 MNHEY, CDR2 SMNVEV (reference sequence). The junction had 7 bases not matched to a gene; V was cut back by 5 bases and J by 4 bases. CDR3 length: 15 amino acids. The CDR3 DNA sequence: TGTGCCAGCAGTCGCCAGGGGGCCCCAGGAAACACCATATATTTT. Protein product: CASSRQGAPGNTIYF.

The chain employs TRBV14 and TRBJ2-3; 7 bases fit TRBD2. Per the germline V gene, CDR1 is SGHDN and CDR2 is FVKESK. V was pared by 7 bases and J by 0 bases, with 7 bases of the junction left unmatched. This CDR3 has 15 amino acids. The CDR3 DNA sequence: TGTGCCAGCACCCCCCAAGCGGGAAGCACAGATACGCAGTATTTT. It translates to CASTPQAGSTDTQYF.

This rearrangement joins TRBV12-3 or TRBV12-4 to TRBJ2-2; 10 nucleotides match TRBD2. The ends lost 3 bases at V and 6 bases at J; junction bases unmatched: 10. The CDR3 sequence is 17 residues long. CDR3 sequence: CASSFSGLAGESGELFF. The DNA for the CDR3 is TGTGCCAGCAGTTTTTCGGGGCTAGCGGGAGAGTCCGGGGAGCTGTTTTTT.

This clonotype has a handful of counts. The chain recombines TRBV6-2 or TRBV6-3 with TRBJ2-2; D gene unclear. V gave up 6 bases and J gave up 3 bases, with 11 bases separating them. The CDR3 runs 14 residues. Germline loops: CDR1 MNHEY, CDR2 SVGEGT. CDR3 amino acids: CASRPDMYTGELFF. The DNA of the CDR3 is TGTGCCAGCAGACCCGACATGTACACCGGGGAGCTGTTTTTT.

This clonotype was seen only a few times. The chain joins TRBV14 to TRBJ2-3, with 10 bases fitting TRBD2. Losses at the gene ends were 6 bases for V and 10 bases for J; bases not matched to a gene: 4. The CDR3 length is 12 residues. CDR1 and CDR2 (germline): SGHDN, FVKESK. The CDR3 sequence: CASRNLAGAQYF. Written as DNA, the CDR3 is TGTGCCAGCAGAAACCTAGCGGGGGCGCAGTATTTT.

This clonotype was seen more than once but under ten times. The chain is built from TRBV4-2 and TRBJ2-2; possible D gene TRBD1, 5 bases. The CDR3 consists of 16 residues. CDR1 and CDR2 (germline): LGHNA, YNFKEQ. V shed 4 bases and J shed 7 bases, with 19 bases lying between them. The CDR3 bases are TGTGCCAGCAGCCGGGTCGGGCAGGGTCCCAACGGGGAGCTGTTTTTT. Its protein product is CASSRVGQGPNGELFF.

This clonotype was counted a few times. V gene TRBV5-6 combines with J gene TRBJ2-1; D ambiguous. The CDR3 spans 12 residues. Germline CDR1 and CDR2: SGHDT and YYEEEE. V lost 5 bases and J 8 bases, leaving 11 bases between the germline ends. In nucleotides, the CDR3 is TGTGCCAGCAGGGGGATAGATTATGAGCAGTTCTTC. Amino acids: CASRGIDYEQFF.

This clonotype was seen only a few times. The rearrangement uses TRBV6-2 or TRBV6-3 and TRBJ2-3, with D perhaps TRBD1 (5 bases). Germline V gene data show CDR1 as MNHEY and CDR2 as SVGEGT. V lost 0 bases, J lost 4 bases, and 11 bases lay in between. There are 15 residues in the CDR3. The CDR3 sequence is CASSYSRAGPDTQYF. CDR3 DNA sequence: TGTGCCAGCAGTTACTCTCGGGCAGGGCCAGATACGCAGTATTTT.

The rearrangement joins TRBV12-3 or TRBV12-4 to TRBJ2-2; TRBD1 agrees at 8 bases. The length of the CDR3 is 16 residues. The V gene end was trimmed by 4 bases and the J gene end by 6 bases; junction bases not matched to a gene: 10. The CDR3 DNA is TGTGCCAGCAGTTCGTTAGTAGACAGGGGAGCCGGGGAGCTGTTTTTT. This sequence encodes CASSSLVDRGAGELFF.

This chain uses TRBV29-1 with TRBJ2-1; D possibly uses TRBD1 or TRBD2 (5 bases each). The germline V gene encodes CDR1 SQVTM and CDR2 ANQGSEA. The CDR3 runs to 16 residues. V was shortened by 0 bases and J by 1 base, with 13 bases between the two germline ends. The CDR3 DNA sequence: TGCAGCGTTGAAGATCCGGGGCGCAGGTCCTACAATGAGCAGTTCTTC. Translation gives CSVEDPGRRSYNEQFF.

The chain uses TRBV2 and TRBJ2-1; weak D call: TRBD1 (6 bases). V was pared by 6 bases and J by 3 bases, with 6 bases between. In germline, CDR1 is SNHLY, CDR2 FYNNEI. CDR3 length: 12 amino acids. The CDR3 region is CASRDSYNEQFF. The CDR3 nucleotides are TGTGCCAGCAGGGACAGCTACAATGAGCAGTTCTTC. Combining the CDR3 with reference TRBV2 and TRBJ2-1 gives the whole variable domain EPEVTQTPSHQVTQMGQEVILRCVPISNHLYFYWYRQILGQKVEFLVSFYNNEISEKSEIFDDQFSVERPDGSNFTLKIRSTKLEDSAMYFCASRDSYNEQFFGPGTRLTVL.

This clonotype has more than one count but fewer than ten. This chain links TRBV7-9 with TRBJ1-2, with D perhaps TRBD1 (6 bases). Germline assignment: CDR1 SEHNR and CDR2 FQNEAQ (reference sequence). This CDR3 spans 14 amino acids. V lost 2 bases to trimming and J lost 4 bases, with 11 bases between them. The CDR3 loop reads CASSLSGDRYGYTF. CDR3 bases: TGTGCCAGCAGCTTATCAGGGGATCGCTATGGCTACACCTTC.

The chain has TRBV24-1 and TRBJ1-5, with a possible D match to TRBD1 (5 bases). CDR3 length: 14 residues. The germline V and J ends were trimmed by 3 bases and 7 bases, with 12 bases remaining between them. The V gene's germline CDR1 is KGHDR and CDR2 SFDVKD. The CDR3 region has the DNA TGTGCCACCAGTGATCCAGGGTTTGGGCAGCCCCAGCATTTT. Translation gives CATSDPGFGQPQHF.

This clonotype was observed a handful of times. The chain recombines TRBV5-6 with TRBJ2-1; 9 nucleotides line up with TRBD2. V lost 0 bases and J lost 6; bases outside the gene matches: 4. The germline gives CDR1 SGHDT, CDR2 YYEEEE. This CDR3 is built from 15 residues. CDR3: CASSLGLAGFNEQFF. The CDR3 bases are TGTGCCAGCAGCTTGGGGCTAGCGGGATTCAATGAGCAGTTCTTC.

The chain carries TRBV27 and TRBJ1-1; a weak D match, TRBD1 (5 bases). The CDR3 runs 13 residues. Germline V gene sequence: CDR1 MNHEY, CDR2 SMNVEV (reference sequence). V lost 6 bases and J 5 bases, leaving 13 bases between the germline ends. The CDR3 DNA is TGTGCCAGCAGCCCGGGGCCATGGACTGAAGCTTTCTTT. It is translated as CASSPGPWTEAFF.

V usage is TRBV18 and J usage is TRBJ2-7, with a weak D call TRBD2 (6 bases). V was cut by 2 bases and J by 0 bases, with 8 bases left in between. Looked up from germline, CDR1 is KGHSH and CDR2 is LQKENI. This CDR3 has 14 amino acids. The CDR3 DNA reads TGTGCCAGCTCACCAGCGGGAAACTCCTACGAGCAGTACTTC. Amino acid sequence: CASSPAGNSYEQYF.

This clonotype was picked up a small number of times. In nucleotides, the CDR3 is TGCGCCAGCACTTGGGGGGGATCAAGCACCGGGGAGCTGTTTTTT. Protein: CASTWGGSSTGELFF. V gene TRBV5-1 combines with J gene TRBJ2-2; 7 bases fit TRBD2. The ends lost 6 bases at V and 4 bases at J; junction bases unmatched: 9. Germline-derived CDR1 and CDR2 are SGHRS and YFSETQ. The CDR3 is made up of 15 amino acids. Combining the CDR3 with reference TRBV5-1 and TRBJ2-2 gives the whole variable domain KAGVTQTPRYLIKTRGQQVTLSCSPISGHRSVSWYQQTPGQGLQFLFEYFSETQRNKGNFPGRFSGRQFSNSRSEMNVSTLELGDSALYLCASTWGGSSTGELFFGEGSRLTVL.

This clonotype was counted a few times. The chain combines TRBV24-1 with TRBJ2-1; TRBD2 matches 7 bases. The length of the CDR3 is 15 residues. V gave up 1 base and J gave up 8 bases; unmatched junction bases: 7. Germline loops: CDR1 KGHDR, CDR2 SFDVKD. CDR3 DNA: TGTGCCACCAGTGATTTTCCGGGAGGTATCTATGAGCAGTTCTTC. Its protein is CATSDFPGGIYEQFF.